This T cell receptor beta chain was obtained from a study of T-cell reconstitution after alpha-beta-depleted transplantation in children. From germline, CDR1 is SGHRS and CDR2 YFSETQ. This CDR3 has 18 residues. The V gene lost 2 bases and the J gene lost 0 bases, with 15 bases spanning the gap. The table lists this clonotype with a few counts. Library preparation (for TCRbeta) was performed with unique molecular identifiers. TCRdb ran MiXCR on the PCR reads and lists one entry per CDR3 protein. The sample comprises some 240,000 distinct CDR3 sequences, 9% to 10% of which are singletons, and approximately 5% rests with the top ten.

The material was PBMCs from the stem cell graft donor, obtained from the stem cell graft. The genes are TRBV5-1 and TRBJ2-6; perhaps TRBD2 as D (7 bases). The receptor was derived from a human donor who donated a stem cell graft to a child with SCID. The CDR3 reads CASSFLGGPSSGANVLTF. The CDR3 DNA reads TGCGCCAGCAGCTTTTTGGGGGGGCCCAGCTCTGGGGCCAACGTCCTGACTTTC.